Listed here are 15 T cell receptor beta chains from one sample, sequenced in a study of blood T cell repertoires in COVID-19. This table comes from immunoSEQ multiplex PCR, and its TCRdb copy is limited to in-frame clones, with some not included. In the table there are 140,000 to 150,000 clones, about 87% of which are singletons. Sequencing used peripheral blood. The receptors shown here come from a woman aged 50 to 60 with acute or convalescent COVID-19.

This chain links TRBV5-1 with TRBJ1-2, with 7 bases fitting TRBD1. This CDR3 has 16 amino acids. Germline CDR1 and CDR2: SGHRS and YFSETQ. J gave up 8 bases and V 8 bases, and 21 bases lay outside the gene matches. The CDR3 loop is CASRGQAGTRSWGYTF. CDR3 nucleotides: TGCGCCAGTCGCGGACAGGCGGGAACCAGGAGTTGGGGCTACACCTTC.

The chain joins TRBV7-9 to TRBJ2-3; 10 nucleotides agree with TRBD1. Germline V gives CDR1 SEHNR, CDR2 FQNEAQ (reference sequence). V lost 6 bases and J lost 4; bases outside the gene matches: 7. The CDR3 runs 15 residues. CDR3 amino acids: CASRPGTGVPDTQYF. The CDR3, as DNA: TGTGCCAGCAGACCGGGGACAGGGGTGCCAGATACGCAGTATTTT.

The gene calls are TRBV4-1 and TRBJ1-1; D gene uncertain. Trimming removed 0 bases at V and 0 bases at J, with 8 bases between. There are 15 residues in the CDR3. Germline V gives CDR1 MGHRA, CDR2 YSYEKL. CDR3 region: CASSQESQVNTEAFF. Written as DNA, the CDR3 is TGCGCCAGCAGCCAAGAGAGCCAGGTGAACACTGAAGCTTTCTTT.

The J gene is TRBJ2-5, the V gene TRBV5-1; maybe TRBD2 (6 bases). Trimming left V 2 bases short and J 5 bases short, with 16 bases between. Germline V lookup: CDR1 SGHRS, CDR2 YFSETQ. This CDR3 contains 15 residues. The CDR3 here is CASSFAPFGGETQYF. The CDR3 DNA reads as TGCGCCAGCAGCTTTGCGCCTTTTGGGGGGGAGACCCAGTACTTC.

This clone appeared a single time. The chain combines TRBV28 with TRBJ2-7; 11 positions match TRBD2. The ends lost 5 bases at V and 1 base at J; junction bases unmatched: 7. Germline assignment: CDR1 MDHEN and CDR2 SYDVKM. The CDR3 length is 16 residues. CDR3 in amino acids: CASSPQGLAESYEQYF. The DNA for the CDR3 is TGTGCCAGCAGTCCACAGGGACTAGCGGAGTCCTACGAGCAGTACTTC. The whole variable domain, filled in from reference TRBV28 and TRBJ2-7, reads DVKVTQSSRYLVKRTGEKVFLECVQDMDHENMFWYRQDPGLGLRLIYFSYDVKMKEKGDIPEGYSVSREKKERFSLILESASTNQTSMYLCASSPQGLAESYEQYFGPGTRLTVT.

The chain is built from TRBV27 and TRBJ2-1; 8 bases agree with TRBD2. The CDR3 is 20 amino acids. J gave up 1 base and V 8 bases, and 22 bases lay outside the gene matches. Germline assignment: CDR1 MNHEY and CDR2 SMNVEV (reference sequence). In DNA, the CDR3 is TGTGCCAGCTTGTCCGTGTCAGCGGGAGAGTTCGGGGAGTCCTACAATGAGCAGTTCTTC. Amino acid sequence: CASLSVSAGEFGESYNEQFF.

The chain is built from TRBV12-3 or TRBV12-4 and TRBJ1-5; tentatively, D is TRBD1 (6 bases). V was pared by 3 bases and J by 7 bases, with 10 bases between. The CDR3 totals 13 residues. The CDR3 here is CASSFRGMQPQHF. DNA of the CDR3: TGTGCCAGCAGTTTTAGGGGGATGCAGCCCCAGCATTTT.

The CDR3 spells CASSDQGHRAEAFF. CDR3 in DNA: TGTGCCAGCAGTGACCAGGGGCATCGCGCTGAAGCTTTCTTT. This chain uses TRBV2 with TRBJ1-1; D possibly corresponds to TRBD1 (6 bases). Trimming shortened V by 3 bases and J by 6 bases, and 14 bases separated the two germline ends. From germline, CDR1 is SNHLY and CDR2 FYNNEI. This CDR3 is built from 14 residues.

This chain joins TRBV2 and TRBJ1-1, with D possibly being TRBD1 (5 bases). Germline CDR1 SNHLY, CDR2 FYNNEI. There are 15 residues in the CDR3. Trimming left V 4 bases short and J 7 bases short, with 19 bases between. The CDR3 coding sequence is TGTGCCAGCAGTGCTGAGAGACGGGGGGGTGGTGAAGCTTTCTTT. As protein: CASSAERRGGGEAFF.

The chain employs TRBV4-2 and TRBJ1-4; 11 bases fit TRBD1. Germline loops: CDR1 LGHNA, CDR2 YNFKEQ. The CDR3 is 14 amino acids. Unmatched junction bases numbered 2, after V lost 3 bases and J lost 8 bases. CDR3 sequence (DNA): TGTGCCAGCAGCCAGGGGGACAGGGGGGAAAAACTGTTTTTT. It yields the protein CASSQGDRGEKLFF.

This sequence joins TRBV7-9 and TRBJ1-4; D is uncertain. The germline V gene encodes CDR1 SEHNR and CDR2 FQNEAQ (reference sequence). This CDR3 is built from 15 residues. The germline V and J ends were trimmed by 4 bases and 4 bases, with 13 bases remaining between them. The CDR3 region has the DNA TGTGCCAGCAGCTCCGGCGGGCGGAATAATGAAAAACTGTTTTTT. Translated, it gives CASSSGGRNNEKLFF. Together with reference TRBV7-9 and TRBJ1-4, the CDR3 gives the full variable domain: DTGVSQNPRHKITKRGQNVTFRCDPISEHNRLYWYRQTLGQGPEFLTYFQNEAQLEKSRLLSDRFSAERPKGSFSTLEIQRTEQGDSAMYLCASSSGGRNNEKLFFGSGTQLSVL.

This clone has only a few counts. This chain connects TRBV30 to TRBJ1-6; perhaps TRBD1 as D (5 bases). The V end was cut by 3 bases, the J end by 8 bases, with 8 bases between. The germline V gene has CDR1 GTSNPN and CDR2 SVGIG (reference sequence). The length of the CDR3 is 12 residues. The chain's CDR3 is CAWRQDYSPLHF. The CDR3 nucleotides are TGTGCCTGGAGACAGGATTATTCACCCCTCCACTTT.

J is TRBJ1-4 and V is TRBV5-1; D perhaps matches TRBD1 (5 bases). Germline lookup yields CDR1 SGHRS and CDR2 YFSETQ. CDR3 size: 15 residues. V was clipped by 3 bases and J by 8 bases, with 17 bases between them. Here the CDR3 DNA reads TGCGCCAGCAGCTCGGCGCAGGGCAGGGTGGAAAAACTGTTTTTT. Protein sequence: CASSSAQGRVEKLFF.

This clone was seen a few times. The J gene is TRBJ2-1, the V gene TRBV6-2 or TRBV6-3; D possibly corresponds to TRBD1 (6 bases). Trimming took 4 bases from V and 5 from J, leaving 9 bases between them. CDR1 and CDR2 (germline): MNHEY, SVGEGT. The CDR3 contains 13 residues. The CDR3 sequence is CASSFGQNNEQFF. The CDR3, as DNA: TGTGCCAGCAGTTTTGGACAGAACAATGAGCAGTTCTTC.

This clone turned up a few times. The J gene is TRBJ2-5, the V gene TRBV5-1; 11 bases agree with TRBD1. CDR1 is SGHRS and CDR2 is YFSETQ in the germline V gene. The length of the CDR3 is 14 residues. Trimming cost V 4 bases and J 6 bases; bases outside gene matches: 5. The CDR3 nucleotides are TGCGCCAGCAGCGCTGGACAGGGGGCGCAGACCCAGTACTTC. It is translated as CASSAGQGAQTQYF. The variable domain in full, with the rest retrieved from reference TRBV5-1 and TRBJ2-5, is KAGVTQTPRYLIKTRGQQVTLSCSPISGHRSVSWYQQTPGQGLQFLFEYFSETQRNKGNFPGRFSGRQFSNSRSEMNVSTLELGDSALYLCASSAGQGAQTQYFGPGTRLLVL.